Presented here are 30 T cell receptor beta chains from one specimen sequenced in a study of monozygotic twins with inflammatory bowel disease. Each CDR3 protein gets one entry in TCRdb, which reprocessed the 5' RACE reads and gives no DNA. This table lists roughly 320,000 distinct CDR3 sequences. Sequencing input: blood. These receptor sequences come from a human donor with ulcerative colitis or Crohn's disease, or a healthy co-twin of an affected twin (not recorded which).

This chain uses TRBV7-2 with TRBJ2-7; checking the TCRdb D call of TRBD1 is not possible without DNA. Germline assignment: CDR1 SGHTA and CDR2 FQGNSA. The CDR3 extends over 12 amino acids. This CDR3 is CASSLDRFEQYF.

The V gene is TRBV19, the J gene TRBJ2-1; the TCRdb call, TRBD2, lacks DNA for checking. The CDR3 loop spans 16 amino acids. The germline V gene has CDR1 LNHDA and CDR2 SQIVND (reference sequence). This CDR3 reads CASSTPSGVSTNEQFF. The full variable domain, its missing parts supplied by reference TRBV19 and TRBJ2-1, is DGGITQSPKYLFRKEGQNVTLSCEQNLNHDAMYWYRQDPGQGLRLIYYSQIVNDFQKGDIAEGYSVSREKKESFPLTVTSAQKNPTAFYLCASSTPSGVSTNEQFFGPGTRLTVL.

The rearrangement links TRBV20-1 to TRBJ1-2; the D call of TRBD1 rests on TCRdb alone, since no DNA is present to check it. This CDR3 is built from 12 residues. CDR1 is DFQATT, CDR2 SNEGSKA, per germline (reference sequence). The CDR3 protein is CSAPDTGSGYTF.

The chain employs TRBV11-3 and TRBJ2-1; TCRdb indicates TRBD1, and absent DNA this call remains unverified. CDR3 size: 15 residues. CDR1 and CDR2 (germline): SGHNT, YENEEA. Here the CDR3 reads CASSPTGTSYNEQFF. Full variable domain (outside the CDR3, taken from reference TRBV11-3 and TRBJ2-1): EAGVVQSPRYKIIEKKQPVAFWCNPISGHNTLYWYLQNLGQGPELLIRYENEEAVDDSQLPKDRFSAERLKGVDSTLKIQPAELGDSAVYLCASSPTGTSYNEQFFGPGTRLTVL.

The chain joins TRBV6-1 to TRBJ1-3. Per germline, CDR1 MNHNS and CDR2 SASEGT. The CDR3 runs 14 residues. CDR3 region: CASSDVSGGNTIYF.

The chain's CDR3 is CASSYLDYGYTF. The chain uses TRBV6-2 or TRBV6-3 and TRBJ1-2. CDR1 and CDR2 from the germline V gene are MNHEY and SVGEGT. This CDR3 region has 12 residues.

The rearrangement joins TRBV9 to TRBJ2-3; TCRdb names TRBD2, which stays unverified in the absence of DNA. CDR1 is SGDLS and CDR2 is YYNGEE in the germline V gene. The CDR3 is made up of 18 amino acids. CDR3 loop: CASSVLDTGLASTDTQYF.

The CDR3 loop reads CASSLTGTSGRWNTGELFF. V gene TRBV5-1 combines with J gene TRBJ2-2; TCRdb picks TRBD2, but there is no DNA to check that call. The CDR3 is made up of 19 amino acids. CDR1 is SGHRS and CDR2 is YFSETQ in the germline V gene.

This chain uses TRBV4-3 with TRBJ1-5; without DNA, the TCRdb call of TRBD1 cannot be checked. The germline gives CDR1 LGHNA, CDR2 YSLEER. The CDR3 consists of 18 residues. The CDR3 reads CASSQEFGRGTSNQPQHF.

J is TRBJ2-5 and V is TRBV12-3 or TRBV12-4. The CDR3 covers 14 residues. The CDR3 loop reads CASSRGRKQETQYF.

V gene TRBV30 combines with J gene TRBJ2-4; the D call from TCRdb, TRBD1, cannot be confirmed without DNA. The CDR3 runs 14 residues. The germline gives CDR1 GTSNPN, CDR2 SVGIG (reference sequence). The CDR3 is CAWSVKGAKNIQYF.

The J gene is TRBJ2-1, the V gene TRBV12-3 or TRBV12-4. This CDR3 has 11 amino acids. The CDR3 sequence is CASSYYGEQFF.

V and J are TRBV9 and TRBJ2-1; the TCRdb D gene call, TRBD1, has no DNA to confirm it. From germline, CDR1 is SGDLS and CDR2 YYNGEE. This CDR3 contains 15 residues. The CDR3: CASSPYRGHYNEQFF.

V usage is TRBV5-5 and J usage is TRBJ1-6. CDR1 is SGHKS and CDR2 is YYEKEE in the germline V gene (reference sequence). This CDR3 comprises 16 residues. The chain's CDR3 is CASSPADSSYNSPLHF.

The CDR3 reads CSARRVRTSGRQETQYF. V is TRBV20-1 and J is TRBJ2-5; lacking DNA, the TRBD2 call made by TCRdb goes unchecked. The CDR3 spans 17 residues. The germline V gene encodes CDR1 DFQATT and CDR2 SNEGSKA (reference sequence).

J is TRBJ2-1 and V is TRBV24-1; TCRdb gives TRBD2 as the D gene, but with no DNA this cannot be confirmed. Germline loops: CDR1 KGHDR, CDR2 SFDVKD. This CDR3 spans 15 amino acids. The CDR3 is CATSEVGLSFNEQFF.

The genes are TRBV20-1 and TRBJ2-3; TCRdb's D call of TRBD2 is untestable without DNA. Germline assignment: CDR1 DFQATT and CDR2 SNEGSKA (reference sequence). The CDR3 length is 16 residues. CDR3 loop: CSALAGDHRSTDTQYF.

The chain joins TRBV4-3 to TRBJ2-1. The V gene's germline CDR1 is LGHNA and CDR2 YSLEER. The CDR3 is made up of 15 amino acids. CDR3: CASSQDLVGYNEQFF.

The chain recombines TRBV29-1 with TRBJ1-1; with no DNA, the TCRdb D assignment of TRBD1 cannot be verified. The CDR3 extends over 13 amino acids. Germline loops: CDR1 SQVTM, CDR2 ANQGSEA. CDR3 residues: CSVTDRGRTEAFF. Together with reference TRBV29-1 and TRBJ1-1, the CDR3 gives the full variable domain: SAVISQKPSRDICQRGTSLTIQCQVDSQVTMMFWYRQQPGQSLTLIATANQGSEATYESGFVIDKFPISRPNLTFSTLTVSNMSPEDSSIYLCSVTDRGRTEAFFGQGTRLTVV.

The chain carries TRBV24-1 and TRBJ1-6. The CDR3 has 14 amino acids. CDR1 and CDR2 from the germline V gene are KGHDR and SFDVKD. The CDR3 loop reads CATSERGLNSPLHF.

V gene TRBV12-3 or TRBV12-4 combines with J gene TRBJ2-3. The CDR3 has 12 residues. This CDR3 reads CASSFLGDTQYF.

This chain joins TRBV6-5 and TRBJ2-7; TCRdb designates TRBD1, a call that cannot be tested without DNA. This CDR3 region has 13 residues. CDR1 MNHEY and CDR2 SVGAGI come from the germline V gene. CDR3 loop: CASSYRDVGEQYF.

The J gene is TRBJ2-3, the V gene TRBV10-3; the TCRdb call, TRBD2, lacks DNA for checking. In germline, CDR1 is ENHRY, CDR2 SYGVKD. This CDR3 is 15 amino acids long. CDR3 region: CATRASGMSTDTQYF.

The V call is TRBV27, the J call TRBJ2-2. Germline loops: CDR1 MNHEY, CDR2 SMNVEV (reference sequence). The CDR3 runs 14 residues. The CDR3 region is CASKVSRNTGELFF.

The chain uses TRBV20-1 and TRBJ2-5; TCRdb's assignment of TRBD1 cannot be checked, as there is no DNA. CDR3 length equals 16 residues. The germline V gene has CDR1 DFQATT and CDR2 SNEGSKA (reference sequence). The CDR3 loop reads CSARDPKTGQQKTQYF.

This chain joins TRBV12-3 or TRBV12-4 and TRBJ2-7. The CDR3 is 12 residues long. The CDR3 loop is CASSFRRLEQYF.

The J gene is TRBJ2-7, the V gene TRBV19. This CDR3 spans 11 amino acids. Germline CDR1 LNHDA, CDR2 SQIVND (reference sequence). CDR3 sequence: CATGDFYEQYF.

The rearrangement uses TRBV27 and TRBJ2-7; TCRdb indicates TRBD1, and absent DNA this call remains unverified. Germline V lookup: CDR1 MNHEY, CDR2 SMNVEV (reference sequence). This CDR3 has 16 residues. CDR3 amino acids: CASSLGTRGRIYEQYF.

The chain joins TRBV25-1 to TRBJ2-1. The CDR3 consists of 15 residues. Germline CDR1 MGHDK, CDR2 SYGVNS. This CDR3 reads CASSDNLAAPLEQLF. Full variable domain (outside the CDR3, taken from reference TRBV25-1 and TRBJ2-1): EADIYQTPRYLVIGTGKKITLECSQTMGHDKMYWYQQDPGMELHLIHYSYGVNSTEKGDLSSESTVSRIRTEHFPLTLESARPSHTSQYLCASSDNLAAPLEQLFGPGTRLTVL.

The rearrangement joins TRBV9 to TRBJ2-4; no DNA is available, so the TRBD1 call from TCRdb remains unchecked. The CDR3 has 16 residues. Looked up from germline, CDR1 is SGDLS and CDR2 is YYNGEE. The CDR3 protein is CASSVPNRQGADIQYF.